What follows describes a single T cell receptor beta chain. Germline V lookup: CDR1 SNHLY, CDR2 FYNNEI. Deletions cut 2 bases from V and 1 base from J, with 11 bases between. This CDR3 is 15 amino acids long. This specimen belongs to a study of monozygotic twins with cystic fibrosis. As for the study in general: Library input was three micrograms of fragmented DNA, with 15 PCR cycles.

TCRdb keeps only in-frame clones here, not all; method: immunoSEQ multiplex PCR. The sample consists of roughly 26,000 clones, about nine tenths of them appearing once. Sequences were obtained from blood. The TCR originated in a girl under 10 years old with cystic fibrosis. The chain joins TRBV2 to TRBJ1-1, with D possibly TRBD1 on 5 matching bases. The CDR3 sequence: CASSEIAGQNTEAFF. The DNA of the CDR3 is TGTGCCAGCAGTGAAATAGCGGGGCAGAACACTGAAGCTTTCTTT.